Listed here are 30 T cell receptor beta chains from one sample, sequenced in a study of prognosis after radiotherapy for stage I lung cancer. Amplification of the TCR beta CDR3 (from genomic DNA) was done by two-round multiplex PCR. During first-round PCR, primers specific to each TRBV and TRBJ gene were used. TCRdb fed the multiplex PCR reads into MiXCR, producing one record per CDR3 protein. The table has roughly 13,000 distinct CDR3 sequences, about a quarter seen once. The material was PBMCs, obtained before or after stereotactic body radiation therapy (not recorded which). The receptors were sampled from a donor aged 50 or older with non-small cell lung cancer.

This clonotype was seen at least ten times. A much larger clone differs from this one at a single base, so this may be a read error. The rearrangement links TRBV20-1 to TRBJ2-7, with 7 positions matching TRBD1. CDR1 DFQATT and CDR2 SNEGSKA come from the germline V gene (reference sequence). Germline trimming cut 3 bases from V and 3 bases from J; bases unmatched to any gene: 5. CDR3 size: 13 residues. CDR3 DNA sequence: TGCAGTGCTAGGAAGGGGGCCGGCTACGAGCAGTACTTC. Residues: CSARKGAGYEQYF.

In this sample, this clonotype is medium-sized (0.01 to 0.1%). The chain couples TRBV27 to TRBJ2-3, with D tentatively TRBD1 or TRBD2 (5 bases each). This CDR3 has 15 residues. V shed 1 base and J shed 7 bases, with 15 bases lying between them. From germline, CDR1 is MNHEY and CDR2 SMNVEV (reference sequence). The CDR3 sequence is CASSLYNDGAYTQYF. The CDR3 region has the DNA TGTGCCAGCAGTTTATATAATGACGGGGCGTATACGCAGTATTTT.

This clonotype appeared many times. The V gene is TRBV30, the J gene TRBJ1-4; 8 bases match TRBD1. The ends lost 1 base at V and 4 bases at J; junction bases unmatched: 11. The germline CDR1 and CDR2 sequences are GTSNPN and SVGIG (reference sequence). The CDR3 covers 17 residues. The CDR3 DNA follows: TGTGCCTGGAGTGGACGGTCTACAGGGGGTGGTAATGAAAAACTGTTTTTT. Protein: CAWSGRSTGGGNEKLFF.

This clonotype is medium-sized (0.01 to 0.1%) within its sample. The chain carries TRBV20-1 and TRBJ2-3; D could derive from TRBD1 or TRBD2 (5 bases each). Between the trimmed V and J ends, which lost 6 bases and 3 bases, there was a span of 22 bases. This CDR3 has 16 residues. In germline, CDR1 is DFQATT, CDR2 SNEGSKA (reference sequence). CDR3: CSATDGTGTFTDTQYF. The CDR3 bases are TGCAGTGCGACCGACGGGACGGGTACCTTTACAGATACGCAGTATTTT.

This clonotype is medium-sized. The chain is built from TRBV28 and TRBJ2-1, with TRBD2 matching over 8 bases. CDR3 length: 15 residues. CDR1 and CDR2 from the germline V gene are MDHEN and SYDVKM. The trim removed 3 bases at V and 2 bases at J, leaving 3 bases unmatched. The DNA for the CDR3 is TGTGCCAGCAGTTTGGTAGCGGGAACCTACAATGAGCAGTTCTTC. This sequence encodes CASSLVAGTYNEQFF.

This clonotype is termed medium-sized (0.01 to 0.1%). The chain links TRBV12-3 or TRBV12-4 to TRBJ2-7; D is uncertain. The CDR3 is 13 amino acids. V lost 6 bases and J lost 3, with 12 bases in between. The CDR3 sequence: CASSQNRNYEQYF. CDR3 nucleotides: TGTGCCAGCAGCCAAAACCGGAACTACGAGCAGTACTTC.

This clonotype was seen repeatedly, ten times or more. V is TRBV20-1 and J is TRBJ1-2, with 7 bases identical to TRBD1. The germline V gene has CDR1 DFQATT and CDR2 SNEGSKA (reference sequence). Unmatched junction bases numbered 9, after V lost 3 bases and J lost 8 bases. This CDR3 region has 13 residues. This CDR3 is CSARGTERKGYTF. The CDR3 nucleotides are TGCAGTGCTAGGGGGACAGAGAGGAAGGGCTACACCTTC.

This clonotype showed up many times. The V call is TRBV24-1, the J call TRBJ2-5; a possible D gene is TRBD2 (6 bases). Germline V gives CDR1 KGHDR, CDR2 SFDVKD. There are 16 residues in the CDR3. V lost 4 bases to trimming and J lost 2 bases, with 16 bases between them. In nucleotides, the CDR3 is TGTGCCACCAGTGACCGGACTAAGAAACTGCAAGAGACCCAGTACTTC. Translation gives CATSDRTKKLQETQYF.

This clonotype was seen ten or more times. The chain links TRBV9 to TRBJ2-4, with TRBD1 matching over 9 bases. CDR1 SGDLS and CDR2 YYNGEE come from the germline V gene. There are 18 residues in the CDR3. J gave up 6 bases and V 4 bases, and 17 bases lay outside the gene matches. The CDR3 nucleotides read TGTGCCAGCAGCTCCCCTCGGGGGGCGGGGACAGGGATAAACATTCAGTACTTC. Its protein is CASSSPRGAGTGINIQYF.

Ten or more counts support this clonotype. The CDR3 region is CATSRRQGVFDEQFF. CDR3 sequence (DNA): TGTGCCACCAGCAGAAGACAGGGGGTTTTCGATGAGCAGTTCTTC. The V and J genes are TRBV15 and TRBJ2-1; 9 positions agree with TRBD1. CDR1 is LNHNV, CDR2 YYDKDF, per germline (reference sequence). This CDR3 has 15 residues. Losses at the gene ends were 2 bases for V and 8 bases for J; bases not matched to a gene: 7.

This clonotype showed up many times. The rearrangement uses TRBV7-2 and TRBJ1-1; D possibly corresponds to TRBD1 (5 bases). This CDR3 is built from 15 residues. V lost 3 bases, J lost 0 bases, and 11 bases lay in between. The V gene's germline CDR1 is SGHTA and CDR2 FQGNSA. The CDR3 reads CASSFGTGLNTEAFF. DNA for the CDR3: TGTGCCAGCAGCTTCGGGACGGGCTTGAACACTGAAGCTTTCTTT.

The CDR3 spells CASSINRGAGYTF. The CDR3 DNA reads as TGTGCCAGCAGCATAAACAGGGGGGCTGGCTACACCTTC. The V gene is TRBV6-1, the J gene TRBJ1-2, with 8 bases matching TRBD1. Germline V gene data show CDR1 as MNHNS and CDR2 as SASEGT. This CDR3 is 13 amino acids long. After removal of 6 bases from V and 7 bases from J, the junction contained 7 bases not matched to a gene.

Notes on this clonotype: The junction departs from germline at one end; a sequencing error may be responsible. CDR3 residues: CSSGRARGNTIYF. In DNA, the CDR3 is TGTTCCAGCGGCAGGGCGCGAGGAAACACCATATATTTT. The chain employs TRBV5-8 and TRBJ1-3; TRBD1 is a possible D gene (5 bases). Germline V gives CDR1 SGHTS, CDR2 YDEGEE. This CDR3 comprises 13 residues.

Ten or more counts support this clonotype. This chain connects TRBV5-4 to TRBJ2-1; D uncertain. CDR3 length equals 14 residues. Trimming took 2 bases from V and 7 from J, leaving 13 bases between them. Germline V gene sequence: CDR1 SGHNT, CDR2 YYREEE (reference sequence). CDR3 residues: CASSFGDLYNEQFF. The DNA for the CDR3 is TGTGCCAGCAGCTTCGGCGATTTGTATAATGAGCAGTTCTTC.

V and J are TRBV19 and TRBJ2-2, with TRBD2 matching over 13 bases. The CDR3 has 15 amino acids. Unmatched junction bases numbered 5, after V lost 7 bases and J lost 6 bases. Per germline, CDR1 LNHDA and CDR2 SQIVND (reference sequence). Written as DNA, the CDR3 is TGTGCCAGTATCCGGACTAGCGGGAGCCCCGGGGAGCTGTTTTTT. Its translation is CASIRTSGSPGELFF.

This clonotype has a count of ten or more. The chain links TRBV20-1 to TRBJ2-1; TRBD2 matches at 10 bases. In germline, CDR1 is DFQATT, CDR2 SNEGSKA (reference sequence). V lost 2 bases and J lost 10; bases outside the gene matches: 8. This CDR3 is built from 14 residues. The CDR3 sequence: CSARNSGRALEQFF. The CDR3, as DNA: TGCAGTGCTAGAAACAGCGGGAGGGCCCTCGAGCAGTTCTTC.

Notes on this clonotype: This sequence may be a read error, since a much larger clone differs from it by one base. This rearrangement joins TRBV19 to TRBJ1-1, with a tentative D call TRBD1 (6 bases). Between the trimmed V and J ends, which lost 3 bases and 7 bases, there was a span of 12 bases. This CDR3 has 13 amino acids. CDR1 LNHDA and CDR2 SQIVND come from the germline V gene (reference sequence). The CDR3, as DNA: TGTGCCAGTAGTATCTACGGGGGCCTTGAAGCTTTCTTT. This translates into CASSIYGGLEAFF. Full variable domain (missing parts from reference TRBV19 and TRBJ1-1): DGGITQSPKYLFRKEGQNVTLSCEQNLNHDAMYWYRQDPGQGLRLIYYSQIVNDFQKGDIAEGYSVSREKKESFPLTVTSAQKNPTAFYLCASSIYGGLEAFFGQGTRLTVV.

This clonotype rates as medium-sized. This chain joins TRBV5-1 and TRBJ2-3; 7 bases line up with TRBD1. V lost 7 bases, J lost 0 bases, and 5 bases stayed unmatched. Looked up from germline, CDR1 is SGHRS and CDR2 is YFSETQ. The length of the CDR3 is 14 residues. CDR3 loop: CASLRDRSTDTQYF. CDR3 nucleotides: TGCGCCAGCCTCCGGGACAGAAGCACAGATACGCAGTATTTT.

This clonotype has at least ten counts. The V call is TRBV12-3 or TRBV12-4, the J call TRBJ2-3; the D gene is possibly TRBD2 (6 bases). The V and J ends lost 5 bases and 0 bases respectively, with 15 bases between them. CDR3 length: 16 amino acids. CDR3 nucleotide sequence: TGTGCCAGCAGTCCTCCCCGGGAGCGGAGCACAGATACGCAGTATTTT. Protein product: CASSPPRERSTDTQYF.

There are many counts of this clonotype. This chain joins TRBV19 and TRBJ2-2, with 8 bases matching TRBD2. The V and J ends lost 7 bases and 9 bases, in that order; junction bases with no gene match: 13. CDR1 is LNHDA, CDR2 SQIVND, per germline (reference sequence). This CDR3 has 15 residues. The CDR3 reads CASKSQREMARELFF. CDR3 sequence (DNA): TGTGCCAGTAAGTCCCAGCGGGAGATGGCCCGGGAGCTGTTTTTT.

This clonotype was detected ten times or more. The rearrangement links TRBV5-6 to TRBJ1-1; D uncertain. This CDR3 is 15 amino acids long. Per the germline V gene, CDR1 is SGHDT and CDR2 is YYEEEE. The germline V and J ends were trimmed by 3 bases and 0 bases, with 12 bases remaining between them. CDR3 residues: CASSYRGSVNTEAFF. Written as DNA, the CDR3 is TGTGCCAGCAGCTACCGTGGATCTGTGAACACTGAAGCTTTCTTT.

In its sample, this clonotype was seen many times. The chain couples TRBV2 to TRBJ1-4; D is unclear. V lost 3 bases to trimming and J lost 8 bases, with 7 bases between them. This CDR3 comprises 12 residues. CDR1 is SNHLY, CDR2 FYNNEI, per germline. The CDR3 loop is CASSESMEKLFF. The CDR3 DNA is TGTGCCAGCAGTGAGTCAATGGAAAAACTGTTTTTT.

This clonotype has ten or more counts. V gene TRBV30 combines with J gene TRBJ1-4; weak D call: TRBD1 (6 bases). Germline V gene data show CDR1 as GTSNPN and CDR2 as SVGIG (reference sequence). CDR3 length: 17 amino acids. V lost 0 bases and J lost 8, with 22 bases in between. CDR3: CAWSVLVPGQPREKLFF. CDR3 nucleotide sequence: TGTGCCTGGAGTGTACTTGTCCCCGGACAGCCTCGGGAAAAACTGTTTTTT.

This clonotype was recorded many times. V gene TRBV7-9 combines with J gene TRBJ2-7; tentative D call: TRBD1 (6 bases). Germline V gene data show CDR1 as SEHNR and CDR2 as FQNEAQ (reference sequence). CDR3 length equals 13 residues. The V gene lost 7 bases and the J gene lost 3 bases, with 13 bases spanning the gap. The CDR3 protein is CASTRGALYEQYF. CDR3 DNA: TGTGCCAGCACCAGGGGAGCCCTCTACGAGCAGTACTTC.

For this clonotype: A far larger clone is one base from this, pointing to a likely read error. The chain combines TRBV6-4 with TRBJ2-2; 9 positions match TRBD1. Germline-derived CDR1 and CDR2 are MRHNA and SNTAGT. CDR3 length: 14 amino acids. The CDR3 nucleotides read TGTGTCAGCACCAGGACAGGGGAGACCGGGGAGCTGTTTTTT. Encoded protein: CVSTRTGETGELFF.

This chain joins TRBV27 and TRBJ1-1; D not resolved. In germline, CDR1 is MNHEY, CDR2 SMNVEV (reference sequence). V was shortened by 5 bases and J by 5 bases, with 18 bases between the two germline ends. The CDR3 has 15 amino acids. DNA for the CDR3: TGTGCCAGCAGTGCTAGTTTGAAGAGGGTTACTGAAGCTTTCTTT. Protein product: CASSASLKRVTEAFF.

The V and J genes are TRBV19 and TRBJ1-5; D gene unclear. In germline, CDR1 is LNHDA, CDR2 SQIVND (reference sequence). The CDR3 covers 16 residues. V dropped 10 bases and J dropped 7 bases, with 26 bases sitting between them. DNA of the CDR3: TGTGCCATTAACCTAGTGGCATGGGGTGGTCACCAGCCCCAGCATTTT. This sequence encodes CAINLVAWGGHQPQHF.

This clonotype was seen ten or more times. The CDR3 loop is CAISESGSPWVGHGYTF. Here the CDR3 DNA reads TGTGCCATCAGTGAGTCGGGGAGCCCATGGGTGGGGCATGGCTACACCTTC. The chain has TRBV10-3 and TRBJ1-2, with D perhaps TRBD1 (5 bases). Germline V lookup: CDR1 ENHRY, CDR2 SYGVKD. The CDR3 covers 17 residues. V lost 0 bases and J 6 bases, leaving 20 bases between the germline ends.

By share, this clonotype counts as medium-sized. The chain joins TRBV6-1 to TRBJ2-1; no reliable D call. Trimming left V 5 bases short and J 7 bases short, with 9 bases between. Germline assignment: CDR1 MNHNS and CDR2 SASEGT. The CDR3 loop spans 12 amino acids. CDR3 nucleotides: TGTGCCAGCAGTATATGGGGAAATGAGCAGTTCTTC. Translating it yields CASSIWGNEQFF.

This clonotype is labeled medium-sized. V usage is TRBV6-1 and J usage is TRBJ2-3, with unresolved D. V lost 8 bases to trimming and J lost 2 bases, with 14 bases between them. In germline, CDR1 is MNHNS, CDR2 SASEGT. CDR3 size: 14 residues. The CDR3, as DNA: TGTGCCAGCGTAAAGGCCGTCGCCACAGATACGCAGTATTTT. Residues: CASVKAVATDTQYF.